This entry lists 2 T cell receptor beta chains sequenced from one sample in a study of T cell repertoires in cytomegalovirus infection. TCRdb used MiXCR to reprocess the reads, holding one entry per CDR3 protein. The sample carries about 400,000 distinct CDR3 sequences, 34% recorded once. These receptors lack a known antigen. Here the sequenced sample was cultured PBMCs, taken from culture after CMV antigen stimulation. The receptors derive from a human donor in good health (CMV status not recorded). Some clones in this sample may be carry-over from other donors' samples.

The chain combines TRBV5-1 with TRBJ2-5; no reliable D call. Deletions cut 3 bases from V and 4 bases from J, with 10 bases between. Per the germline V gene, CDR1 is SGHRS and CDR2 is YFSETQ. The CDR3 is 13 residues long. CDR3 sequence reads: CASSSSSLETQYF. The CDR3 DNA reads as TGCGCCAGCAGCTCCTCCAGTCTAGAGACCCAGTACTTC.

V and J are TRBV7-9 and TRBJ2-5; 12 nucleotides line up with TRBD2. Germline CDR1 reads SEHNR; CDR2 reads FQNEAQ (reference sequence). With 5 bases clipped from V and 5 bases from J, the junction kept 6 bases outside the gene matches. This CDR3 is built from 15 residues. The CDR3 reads CASSQLAGGLETQYF. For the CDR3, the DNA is TGTGCCAGCAGCCAACTAGCGGGAGGATTGGAGACCCAGTACTTC.